These 24 T cell receptor beta chains originate from one sample sequenced in a study of control samples from healthy donors and cancer patients. Clones were read by immunoSEQ multiplex PCR, and TCRdb kept only the in-frame ones, dropping some. The table includes roughly 130,000 clones, approximately 92% detected once. The specimen was blood. These receptors were obtained from a man younger than 30 in good health.

This clone was seen only once. This chain connects TRBV5-1 to TRBJ1-1; D may be TRBD1 (5 bases). Germline-derived CDR1 and CDR2 are SGHRS and YFSETQ. Trimming cost V 3 bases and J 4 bases, with 19 bases left between them. This CDR3 has 16 residues. CDR3 coding DNA: TGCGCCAGCAGCTCGACCCGGTGGGGCGAAGGCACTGAAGCTTTCTTT. It yields the protein CASSSTRWGEGTEAFF.

The genes are TRBV11-3 and TRBJ2-3; unclear D gene. The length of the CDR3 is 13 residues. From germline, CDR1 is SGHNT and CDR2 YENEEA. V shed 2 bases and J shed 2 bases, with 5 bases lying between them. CDR3 in DNA: TGTGCCAGCAGCTTATTAGACACAGATACGCAGTATTTT. Its translation: CASSLLDTDTQYF.

Here the CDR3 reads CASSPKETSEQETQYF. DNA of the CDR3: TGTGCCAGCAGCCCCAAGGAGACTAGCGAACAAGAGACCCAGTACTTC. The rearrangement uses TRBV7-6 and TRBJ2-5; 8 bases are a match to TRBD2. The germline CDR1 and CDR2 sequences are SGHVS and FNYEAQ. This CDR3 spans 16 amino acids. The ends lost 5 bases at V and 2 bases at J; junction bases unmatched: 10.

V and J are TRBV30 and TRBJ2-3; no reliable D call. Trimming stripped 0 bases from V and 2 bases from J, with 6 bases between. This CDR3 comprises 13 residues. CDR1 and CDR2 (germline): GTSNPN, SVGIG (reference sequence). This CDR3 reads CAWSVGYTDTQYF. CDR3 in DNA: TGTGCCTGGAGTGTAGGATACACAGATACGCAGTATTTT.

The V call is TRBV29-1, the J call TRBJ2-7, with 13 bases lining up with TRBD2. The V gene's germline CDR1 is SQVTM and CDR2 ANQGSEA. Unmatched junction bases numbered 5, after V lost 7 bases and J lost 2 bases. There are 14 residues in the CDR3. CDR3 loop: CSALAGGWPYEQYV. CDR3 bases: TGCAGCGCACTAGCGGGAGGGTGGCCCTACGAGCAGTACGTC.

This clone was detected once. V gene TRBV7-3 combines with J gene TRBJ2-3, with D perhaps TRBD1 (6 bases). The CDR3 contains 15 residues. Germline values: CDR1 SGHTA, CDR2 FQGTGA. Trimming pared 6 bases from V and 3 bases from J, leaving 16 bases between. Written as DNA, the CDR3 is TGTGCCAGCAGTCAGGGGCTGTCAGTTACAGATACGCAGTATTTT. Protein product: CASSQGLSVTDTQYF. The full variable domain, in which reference TRBV7-3 and TRBJ2-3 provide the parts outside the CDR3, is GAGVSQTPSNKVTEKGKYVELRCDPISGHTALYWYRQSLGQGPEFLIYFQGTGAADDSGLPNDRFFAVRPEGSVSTLKIQRTERGDSAVYLCASSQGLSVTDTQYFGPGTRLTVL.

The V call is TRBV15, the J call TRBJ2-2, with 10 bases that match TRBD1. Unmatched junction bases numbered 9, after V lost 2 bases and J lost 3 bases. This CDR3 is built from 18 residues. Germline CDR1 is LNHNV and CDR2 is YYDKDF (reference sequence). The CDR3 region is CATSRSGTGERYTGELFF. The DNA for the CDR3 is TGTGCCACCAGCAGATCAGGGACAGGGGAAAGATACACCGGGGAGCTGTTTTTT.

The chain uses TRBV7-2 and TRBJ1-2; 7 bases agree with TRBD1. J was trimmed by 6 bases and V by 6 bases; bases with no gene match: 13. Germline V gives CDR1 SGHTA, CDR2 FQGNSA. The CDR3 is made up of 15 amino acids. CDR3 sequence reads: CASSSDREPGHGYTF. The DNA for the CDR3 is TGTGCCAGCAGTTCCGACAGGGAGCCCGGCCATGGCTACACCTTC. The whole variable domain, filled in from reference TRBV7-2 and TRBJ1-2, reads GAGVSQSPSNKVTEKGKDVELRCDPISGHTALYWYRQSLGQGLEFLIYFQGNSAPDKSGLPSDRFSAERTGGSVSTLTIQRTQQEDSAVYLCASSSDREPGHGYTFGSGTRLTVV.

The J gene is TRBJ1-1, the V gene TRBV30; D not certain. From germline, CDR1 is GTSNPN and CDR2 SVGIG (reference sequence). The CDR3 has 13 residues. V dropped 8 bases and J dropped 3 bases, with 16 bases sitting between them. CDR3 sequence: CAGSGFGDTEAFF. CDR3 DNA sequence: TGTGCCGGATCAGGATTTGGGGACACTGAAGCTTTCTTT.

This chain connects TRBV14 to TRBJ1-2; the D is unclear. Trimming took off 1 base at V and 5 bases at J, with 8 bases between the two ends. The length of the CDR3 is 13 residues. From germline, CDR1 is SGHDN and CDR2 FVKESK. The CDR3 spells CASSQAGRYGYTF. The CDR3 nucleotides are TGTGCCAGCAGCCAAGCCGGCCGATATGGCTACACCTTC.

The rearrangement uses TRBV7-2 and TRBJ1-1, with D possibly TRBD1 on 5 matching bases. There are 14 residues in the CDR3. Germline V gene data show CDR1 as SGHTA and CDR2 as FQGNSA. The V end lost 3 bases, the J end lost 5 bases, and 13 bases lay between the germline ends. The CDR3, as DNA: TGTGCCAGCAGCTTGGGGGGGGGTTTGACTGAAGCTTTCTTT. It encodes CASSLGGGLTEAFF.

The chain uses TRBV5-1 and TRBJ2-3; 7 nucleotides agree with TRBD2. Losses at the gene ends were 4 bases for V and 2 bases for J; bases not matched to a gene: 4. This CDR3 has 14 residues. The germline V gene encodes CDR1 SGHRS and CDR2 YFSETQ. The CDR3: CASSPGTITDTQYF. The CDR3 region has the DNA TGCGCCAGCAGCCCGGGGACTATCACAGATACGCAGTATTTT.

The chain uses TRBV15 and TRBJ2-3; D is perhaps TRBD2 (7 bases). The ends were cut back, 0 bases at V and 1 base at J, with 14 bases in the middle. The germline V gene has CDR1 LNHNV and CDR2 YYDKDF (reference sequence). The CDR3 is made up of 17 amino acids. CDR3 residues: CATSREGGGGGTDTQYF. In DNA form, the CDR3 reads TGTGCCACCAGCAGAGAGGGCGGAGGGGGGGGCACAGATACGCAGTATTTT. Complete variable domain (other parts from reference TRBV15 and TRBJ2-3): DAMVIQNPRYQVTQFGKPVTLSCSQTLNHNVMYWYQQKSSQAPKLLFHYYDKDFNNEADTPDNFQSRRPNTSFCFLDIRSPGLGDTAMYLCATSREGGGGGTDTQYFGPGTRLTVL.

The V and J genes are TRBV4-1 and TRBJ1-2; 10 nucleotides agree with TRBD1. Per germline, CDR1 MGHRA and CDR2 YSYEKL. The ends lost 4 bases at V and 3 bases at J; junction bases unmatched: 8. The CDR3 has 16 residues. As DNA, the CDR3 is TGCGCCAGCAGCCCTATGGGACAGGGGCCTTACTATGGCTACACCTTC. Amino acid sequence: CASSPMGQGPYYGYTF.

This clone was observed a few times. The rearrangement joins TRBV6-4 to TRBJ2-3; D gene uncertain. The CDR3 has 13 residues. The V end lost 4 bases, the J end lost 0 bases, and 5 bases lay between the germline ends. Germline loops: CDR1 MRHNA, CDR2 SNTAGT. CDR3 region: CASSAGSTDTQYF. The DNA of the CDR3 is TGTGCCAGCAGTGCGGGTAGCACAGATACGCAGTATTTT.

The V gene is TRBV5-5, the J gene TRBJ2-5; D remains unclear. V lost 2 bases and J lost 2, with 7 bases in between. The CDR3 is made up of 13 amino acids. Germline CDR1 reads SGHKS; CDR2 reads YYEKEE (reference sequence). CDR3 residues: CASSFLGQETQYF. CDR3 in DNA: TGTGCCAGCAGCTTCTTGGGACAAGAGACCCAGTACTTC. Filled out from reference TRBV5-5 and TRBJ2-5, the complete variable domain reads DAGVTQSPTHLIKTRGQQVTLRCSPISGHKSVSWYQQVLGQGPQFIFQYYEKEERGRGNFPDRFSARQFPNYSSELNVNALLLGDSALYLCASSFLGQETQYFGPGTRLLVL.

The chain carries TRBV24-1 and TRBJ2-5, with 14 positions matching TRBD2. In germline, CDR1 is KGHDR, CDR2 SFDVKD. With 4 bases clipped from V and 5 bases from J, the junction kept 14 bases outside the gene matches. The length of the CDR3 is 19 residues. The DNA of the CDR3 is TGTGCCACCAGTGACCCCATCGGACCGGGACTAGCGGGAGTGGAGACCCAGTACTTC. It specifies CATSDPIGPGLAGVETQYF.

This clone came up a few times. The genes are TRBV25-1 and TRBJ1-5, with D possibly being TRBD1 (5 bases). The V end was cut by 4 bases, the J end by 7 bases, with 11 bases between. The germline CDR1 and CDR2 sequences are MGHDK and SYGVNS. The CDR3 has 13 residues. Written as DNA, the CDR3 is TGTGCCAGCAGTGGGGGGTCCGGCCAGCCCCAGCATTTT. Its protein is CASSGGSGQPQHF.

The chain has TRBV2 and TRBJ2-3, with no clear D. Trimming removed 5 bases at V and 5 bases at J, with 8 bases between. The length of the CDR3 is 12 residues. Germline assignment: CDR1 SNHLY and CDR2 FYNNEI. As DNA, the CDR3 is TGTGCCAGCAGTACTACCGGAGATACGCAGTATTTT. Its translation is CASSTTGDTQYF.

The chain couples TRBV27 to TRBJ2-2; TRBD2 aligns across 14 bases. The CDR3 is made up of 16 amino acids. V was pared by 8 bases and J by 4 bases, with 6 bases of the junction left unmatched. Germline V gene sequence: CDR1 MNHEY, CDR2 SMNVEV (reference sequence). CDR3: CASGTSGSFATGELFF. CDR3 bases: TGTGCCAGCGGGACTAGCGGGAGTTTCGCCACCGGGGAGCTGTTTTTT.

The CDR3 DNA is TGTGCCAGCAGCATTCTAGCGGGAGGGGATACGCAGTATTTT. It specifies CASSILAGGDTQYF. V gene TRBV6-5 combines with J gene TRBJ2-3, with TRBD2 matching over 12 bases. Germline values: CDR1 MNHEY, CDR2 SVGAGI. Trimming at V came to 6 bases and at J to 6 bases, leaving 4 bases not matched to a gene. CDR3 length: 14 residues.

This chain joins TRBV7-2 and TRBJ2-5; 10 bases agree with TRBD2. Germline V gives CDR1 SGHTA, CDR2 FQGNSA. CDR3 length: 18 amino acids. With 6 bases clipped from V and 4 bases from J, the junction kept 17 bases outside the gene matches. The CDR3 region has the DNA TGTGCCAGCAGTGACGGGATACTAGCGGGAAGTCTCGGAGAGACCCAGTACTTC. It specifies CASSDGILAGSLGETQYF.

CDR3: CASSPRRNSPLHF. DNA of the CDR3: TGTGCCAGCAGCCCCCGTCGTAATTCACCCCTCCACTTT. This sequence joins TRBV3-1 (or the pseudogene TRBV3-2) and TRBJ1-6; no clear D gene. Trimming pared 4 bases from V and 6 bases from J, leaving 7 bases between. The CDR3 sequence is 13 residues long. Germline V gives CDR1 LGHDT, CDR2 YNNKEL (reference sequence).

The rearrangement joins TRBV5-5 to TRBJ1-1, with D unresolved. The V gene's germline CDR1 is SGHKS and CDR2 YYEKEE (reference sequence). V was pared by 2 bases and J by 2 bases, with 1 base between. This CDR3 comprises 11 residues. The CDR3 region is CASSFNTEAFF. The CDR3 nucleotides are TGTGCCAGCAGCTTCAACACTGAAGCTTTCTTT.